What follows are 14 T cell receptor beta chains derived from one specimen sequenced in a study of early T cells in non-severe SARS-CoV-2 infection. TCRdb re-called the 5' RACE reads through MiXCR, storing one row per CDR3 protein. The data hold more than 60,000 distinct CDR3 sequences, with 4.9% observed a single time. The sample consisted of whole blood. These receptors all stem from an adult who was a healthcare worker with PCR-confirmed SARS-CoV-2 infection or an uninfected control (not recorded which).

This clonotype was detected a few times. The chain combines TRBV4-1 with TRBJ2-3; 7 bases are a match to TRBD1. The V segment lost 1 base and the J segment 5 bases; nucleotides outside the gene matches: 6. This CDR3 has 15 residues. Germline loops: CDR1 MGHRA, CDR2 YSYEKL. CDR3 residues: CASSQADRDGDTQYF. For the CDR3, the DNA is TGCGCCAGCAGCCAAGCCGACAGGGACGGAGATACGCAGTATTTT.

Here the CDR3 DNA reads TGCGCCAGCAGCTTGGACCTACCTGCGGGAGGTTACAATGAGCAGTTCTTC. Residues: CASSLDLPAGGYNEQFF. The chain combines TRBV5-1 with TRBJ2-1; the match to TRBD2 covers 8 bases. V shed 0 bases and J 4 bases; nucleotides not matched to a gene: 9. The CDR3 spans 17 residues. CDR1 is SGHRS, CDR2 YFSETQ, per germline.

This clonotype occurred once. This chain's CDR3 is CASSIRDRYSYEQYF. The CDR3 DNA follows: TGTGCCAGCAGCATCCGGGACAGGTACTCCTACGAGCAGTACTTC. J is TRBJ2-7 and V is TRBV13; 8 nucleotides line up with TRBD1. CDR1 PRHDT and CDR2 FYEKMQ come from the germline V gene (reference sequence). The CDR3 extends over 15 amino acids. Trimming took 5 bases from V and 0 from J; bases not matched to a gene: 6.

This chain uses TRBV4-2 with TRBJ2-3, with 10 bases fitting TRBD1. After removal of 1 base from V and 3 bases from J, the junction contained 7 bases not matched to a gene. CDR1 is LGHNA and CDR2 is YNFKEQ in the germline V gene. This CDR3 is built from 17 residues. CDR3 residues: CASSQVSGQGVTDTQYF. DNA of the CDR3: TGTGCCAGCAGCCAAGTATCCGGACAGGGGGTAACAGATACGCAGTATTTT.

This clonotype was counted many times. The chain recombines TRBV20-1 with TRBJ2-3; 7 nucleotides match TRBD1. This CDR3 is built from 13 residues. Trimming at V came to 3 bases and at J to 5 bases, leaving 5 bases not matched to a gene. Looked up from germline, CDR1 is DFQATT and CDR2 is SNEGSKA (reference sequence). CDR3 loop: CSASEGAQDTQYF. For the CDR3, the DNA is TGCAGTGCTAGTGAGGGGGCGCAAGATACGCAGTATTTT.

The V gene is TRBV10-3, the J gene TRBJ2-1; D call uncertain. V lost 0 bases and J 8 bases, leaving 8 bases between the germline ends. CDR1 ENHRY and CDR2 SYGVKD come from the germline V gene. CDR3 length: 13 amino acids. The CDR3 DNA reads TGTGCCATCAGTGAGTCGTTCGCCGATGAGCAGTTCTTC. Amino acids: CAISESFADEQFF.

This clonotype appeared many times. The CDR3 region has the DNA TGTGCCAGCAGCTCCGGACTGGGAACCTACGAGCAGTACTTC. It translates to CASSSGLGTYEQYF. The chain has TRBV7-2 and TRBJ2-7; perhaps TRBD2 as D (5 bases). This CDR3 is built from 14 residues. The germline V and J ends were trimmed by 4 bases and 2 bases, with 12 bases remaining between them. The germline CDR1 and CDR2 sequences are SGHTA and FQGNSA.

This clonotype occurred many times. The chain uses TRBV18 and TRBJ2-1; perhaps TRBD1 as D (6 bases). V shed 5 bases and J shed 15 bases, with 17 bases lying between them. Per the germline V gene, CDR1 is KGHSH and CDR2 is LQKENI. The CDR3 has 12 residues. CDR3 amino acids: CASSSGQTRVFF. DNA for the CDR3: TGTGCCAGCTCATCTGGACAGACGCGGGTGTTCTTC.

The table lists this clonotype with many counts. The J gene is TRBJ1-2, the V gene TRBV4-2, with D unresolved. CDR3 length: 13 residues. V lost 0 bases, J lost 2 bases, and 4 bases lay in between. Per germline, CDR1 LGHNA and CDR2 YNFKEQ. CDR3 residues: CASSQEINYGYTF. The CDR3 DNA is TGTGCCAGCAGCCAAGAGATCAACTATGGCTACACCTTC.

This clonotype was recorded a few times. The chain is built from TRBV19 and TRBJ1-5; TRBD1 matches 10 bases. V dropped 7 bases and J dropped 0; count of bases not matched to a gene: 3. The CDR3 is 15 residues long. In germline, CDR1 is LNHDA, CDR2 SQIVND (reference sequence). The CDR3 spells CASMTGGYSNQPQHF. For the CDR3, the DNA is TGTGCCAGTATGACAGGGGGCTATAGCAATCAGCCCCAGCATTTT.

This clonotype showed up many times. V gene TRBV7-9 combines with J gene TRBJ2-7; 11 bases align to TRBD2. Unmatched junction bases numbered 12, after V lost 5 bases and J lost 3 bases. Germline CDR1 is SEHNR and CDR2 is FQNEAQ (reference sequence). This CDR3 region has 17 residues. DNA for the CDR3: TGTGCCAGCAGCCCCCGGATTGGACTAGCGGGCCTCTACGAGCAGTACTTC. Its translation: CASSPRIGLAGLYEQYF.

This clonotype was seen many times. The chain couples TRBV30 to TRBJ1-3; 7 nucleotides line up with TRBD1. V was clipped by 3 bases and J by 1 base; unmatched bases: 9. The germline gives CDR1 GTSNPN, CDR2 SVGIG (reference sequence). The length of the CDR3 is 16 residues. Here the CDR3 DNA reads TGTGCCTGGAGCGGGGACAGTCTTCTATCTGGAAACACCATATATTTT. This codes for CAWSGDSLLSGNTIYF.

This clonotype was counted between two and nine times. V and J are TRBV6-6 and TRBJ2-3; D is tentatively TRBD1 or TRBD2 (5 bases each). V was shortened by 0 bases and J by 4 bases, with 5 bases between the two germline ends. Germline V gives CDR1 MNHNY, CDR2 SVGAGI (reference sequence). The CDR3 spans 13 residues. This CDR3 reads CASSYSGADTQYF. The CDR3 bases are TGTGCCAGCAGTTACTCGGGGGCAGATACGCAGTATTTT.

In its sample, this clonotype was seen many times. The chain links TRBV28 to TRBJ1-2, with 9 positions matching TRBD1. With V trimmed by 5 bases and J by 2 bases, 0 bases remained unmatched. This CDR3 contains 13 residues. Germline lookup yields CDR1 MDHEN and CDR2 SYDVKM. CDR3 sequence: CASSGQGNYGYTF. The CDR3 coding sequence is TGTGCCAGCAGTGGACAGGGGAACTATGGCTACACCTTC.